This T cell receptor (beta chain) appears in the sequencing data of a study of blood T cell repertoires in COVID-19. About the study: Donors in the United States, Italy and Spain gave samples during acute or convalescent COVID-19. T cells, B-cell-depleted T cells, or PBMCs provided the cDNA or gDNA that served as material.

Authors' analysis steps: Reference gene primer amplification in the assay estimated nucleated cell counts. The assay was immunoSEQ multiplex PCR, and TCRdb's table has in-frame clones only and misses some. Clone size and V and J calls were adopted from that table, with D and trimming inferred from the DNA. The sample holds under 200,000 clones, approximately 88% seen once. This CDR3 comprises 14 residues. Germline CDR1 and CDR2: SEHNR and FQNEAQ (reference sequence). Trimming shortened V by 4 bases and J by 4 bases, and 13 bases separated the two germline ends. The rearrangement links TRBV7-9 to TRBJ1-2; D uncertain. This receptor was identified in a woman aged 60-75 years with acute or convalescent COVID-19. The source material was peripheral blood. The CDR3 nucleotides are TGTGCCAGCAGCTCACCCGGAGGCGGCTATGGCTACACCTTC. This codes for CASSSPGGGYGYTF. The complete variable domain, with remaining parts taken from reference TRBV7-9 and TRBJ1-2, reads DTGVSQNPRHKITKRGQNVTFRCDPISEHNRLYWYRQTLGQGPEFLTYFQNEAQLEKSRLLSDRFSAERPKGSFSTLEIQRTEQGDSAMYLCASSSPGGGYGYTFGSGTRLTVV.